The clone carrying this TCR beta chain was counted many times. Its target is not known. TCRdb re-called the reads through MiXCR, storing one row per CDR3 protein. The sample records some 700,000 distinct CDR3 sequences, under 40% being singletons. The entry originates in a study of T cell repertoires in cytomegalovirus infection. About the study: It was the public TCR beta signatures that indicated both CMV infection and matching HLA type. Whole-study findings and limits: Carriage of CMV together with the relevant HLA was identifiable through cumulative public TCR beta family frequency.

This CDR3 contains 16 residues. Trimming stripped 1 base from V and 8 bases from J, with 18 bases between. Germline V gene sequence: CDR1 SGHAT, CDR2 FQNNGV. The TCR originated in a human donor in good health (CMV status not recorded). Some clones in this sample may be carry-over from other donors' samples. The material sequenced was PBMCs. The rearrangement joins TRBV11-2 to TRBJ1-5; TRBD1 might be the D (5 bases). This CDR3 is CASSLASGRGGEPQHF. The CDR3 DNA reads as TGTGCCAGCAGCTTAGCTTCAGGGAGGGGTGGTGAGCCCCAGCATTTT.